What follows describes a single T cell receptor beta chain. This entry is derived from a study of blood T cell repertoires in COVID-19. Study-level background: From T cells, B-cell-depleted T cells, or PBMCs came the material, which was cDNA or gDNA.

Here immunoSEQ multiplex PCR was the method, and the copy in TCRdb shows in-frame clones only, minus some. This table has around 210,000 clones, 70% to 90% appearing once. Residents of about two dozen US areas, aged roughly 18 to 89 years, made up the participants. Germline V gene lookup returns CDR1 SGDLS and CDR2 YYNGEE. V was pared by 3 bases and J by 0 bases, with 6 bases of the junction left unmatched. The CDR3 has 16 amino acids. The chain carries TRBV9 and TRBJ2-3; 8 bases agree with TRBD2. The receptor comes from a young woman who had recovered from COVID-19. What was sequenced was PBMCs or T cells enriched from blood (not recorded which). The CDR3 region is CASSADGGASTDTQYF. CDR3 nucleotide sequence: TGTGCCAGCAGCGCCGACGGGGGGGCTAGCACAGATACGCAGTATTTT.